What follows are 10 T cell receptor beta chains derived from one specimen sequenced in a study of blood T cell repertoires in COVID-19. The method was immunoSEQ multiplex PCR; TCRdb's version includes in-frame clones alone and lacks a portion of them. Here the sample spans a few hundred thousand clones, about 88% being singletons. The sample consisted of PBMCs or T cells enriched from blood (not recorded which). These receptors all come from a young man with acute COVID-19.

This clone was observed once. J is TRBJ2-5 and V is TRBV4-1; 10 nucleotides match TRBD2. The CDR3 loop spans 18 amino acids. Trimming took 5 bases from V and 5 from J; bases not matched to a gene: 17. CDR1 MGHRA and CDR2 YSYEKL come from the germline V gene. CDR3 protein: CASSSNEIAGGPRETQYF. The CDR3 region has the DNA TGCGCCAGCAGCAGCAATGAAATAGCGGGGGGTCCGCGGGAGACCCAGTACTTC.

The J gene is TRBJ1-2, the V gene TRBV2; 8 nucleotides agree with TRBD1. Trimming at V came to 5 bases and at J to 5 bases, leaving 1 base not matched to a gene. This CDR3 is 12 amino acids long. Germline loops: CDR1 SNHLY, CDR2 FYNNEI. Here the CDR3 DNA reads TGTGCCAGCAGTACAGGGGGGTATGGCTACACCTTC. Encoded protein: CASSTGGYGYTF.

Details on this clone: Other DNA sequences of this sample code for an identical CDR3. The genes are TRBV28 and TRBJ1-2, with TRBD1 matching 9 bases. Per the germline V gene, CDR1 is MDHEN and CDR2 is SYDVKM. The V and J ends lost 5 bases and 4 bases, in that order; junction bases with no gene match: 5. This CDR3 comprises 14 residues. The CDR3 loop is CASSRQGVSYGYTF. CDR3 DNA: TGTGCCAGCAGTCGACAGGGGGTTAGCTATGGCTACACCTTC.

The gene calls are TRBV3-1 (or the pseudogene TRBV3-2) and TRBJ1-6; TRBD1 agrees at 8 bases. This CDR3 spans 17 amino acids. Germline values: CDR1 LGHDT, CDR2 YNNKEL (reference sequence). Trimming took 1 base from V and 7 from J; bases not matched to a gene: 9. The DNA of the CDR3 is TGTGCCAGCAGCCAAGGCAATCGACAGGGGAGAAATTCACCCCTCCACTTT. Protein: CASSQGNRQGRNSPLHF.

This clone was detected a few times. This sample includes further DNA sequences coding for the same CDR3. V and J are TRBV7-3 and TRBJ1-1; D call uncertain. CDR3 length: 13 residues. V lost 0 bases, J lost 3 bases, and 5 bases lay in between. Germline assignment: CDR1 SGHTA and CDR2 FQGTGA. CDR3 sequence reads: CASSLTRDTEAFF. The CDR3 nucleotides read TGTGCCAGCAGCTTAACGAGGGACACTGAAGCTTTCTTT. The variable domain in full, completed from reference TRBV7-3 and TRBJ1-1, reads GAGVSQTPSNKVTEKGKYVELRCDPISGHTALYWYRQSLGQGPEFLIYFQGTGAADDSGLPNDRFFAVRPEGSVSTLKIQRTERGDSAVYLCASSLTRDTEAFFGQGTRLTVV.

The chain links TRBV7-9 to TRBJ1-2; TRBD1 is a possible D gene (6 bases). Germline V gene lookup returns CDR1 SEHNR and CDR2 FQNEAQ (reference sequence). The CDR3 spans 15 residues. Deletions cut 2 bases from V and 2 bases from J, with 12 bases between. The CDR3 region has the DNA TGTGCCAGCAGCTTAAATTCAGGGGTAAACTATGGCTACACCTTC. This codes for CASSLNSGVNYGYTF.

This CDR3 is CASSVLSGLGETQYF. The CDR3 DNA is TGTGCCAGCAGCGTACTAAGCGGCCTGGGGGAGACCCAGTACTTC. V and J are TRBV9 and TRBJ2-5; D is possibly TRBD2 (5 bases). V was shortened by 1 base and J by 5 bases, with 15 bases between the two germline ends. Germline V lookup: CDR1 SGDLS, CDR2 YYNGEE. There are 15 residues in the CDR3.

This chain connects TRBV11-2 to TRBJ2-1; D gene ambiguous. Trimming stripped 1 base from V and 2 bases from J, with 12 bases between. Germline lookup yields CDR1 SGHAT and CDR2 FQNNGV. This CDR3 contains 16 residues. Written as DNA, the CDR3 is TGTGCCAGCAGCTTAGTTTTCGGGTCTCCCTACAATGAGCAGTTCTTC. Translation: CASSLVFGSPYNEQFF.

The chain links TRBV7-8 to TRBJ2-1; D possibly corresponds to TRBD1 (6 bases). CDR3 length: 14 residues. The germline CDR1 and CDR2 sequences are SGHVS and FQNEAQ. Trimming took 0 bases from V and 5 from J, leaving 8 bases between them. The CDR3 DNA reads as TGTGCCAGCAGCTTAGCGGGGGCGAACAATGAGCAGTTCTTC. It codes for CASSLAGANNEQFF.

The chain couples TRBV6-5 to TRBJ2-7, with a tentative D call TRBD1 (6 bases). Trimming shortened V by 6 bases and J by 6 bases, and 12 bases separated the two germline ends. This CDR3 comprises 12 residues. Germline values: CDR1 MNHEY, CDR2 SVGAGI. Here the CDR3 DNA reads TGTGCCAGCAGGGGACAAGGCGGCGAGCAGTACGTC. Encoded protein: CASRGQGGEQYV.